The 27 T cell receptor beta chains reported below all come from one sample, sequenced in a study of T cell repertoires in cytomegalovirus infection. TCRdb reprocessed the reads via MiXCR and lists one record per CDR3 protein. The sample consists of about 530,000 distinct CDR3 sequences, less than 30% of them appearing once. Sequenced material: PBMCs. The receptors stem from a human donor in good health (CMV status not recorded). Some clones in this sample may be carry-over from other donors' samples.

This clonotype has ten or more counts. The chain couples TRBV7-2 to TRBJ2-1; 12 bases line up with TRBD2. The V segment lost 5 bases and the J segment 0 bases; nucleotides outside the gene matches: 5. Germline V CDR1 and CDR2: SGHTA, FQGNSA. The CDR3 is made up of 17 amino acids. The CDR3 DNA follows: TGTGCCAGCAGCAAAACTAGCGGGAGGTTCTCCTACAATGAGCAGTTCTTC. This encodes CASSKTSGRFSYNEQFF. Supplemented by reference TRBV7-2 and TRBJ2-1, the full variable domain reads GAGVSQSPSNKVTEKGKDVELRCDPISGHTALYWYRQSLGQGLEFLIYFQGNSAPDKSGLPSDRFSAERTGGSVSTLTIQRTQQEDSAVYLCASSKTSGRFSYNEQFFGPGTRLTVL.

The gene calls are TRBV18 and TRBJ2-1; D might be TRBD2 (5 bases). The CDR3 covers 17 residues. Deletions cut 1 base from V and 1 base from J, with 14 bases between. Looked up from germline, CDR1 is KGHSH and CDR2 is LQKENI. CDR3 loop: CASSPLGGGRSYNEQFF. As DNA, the CDR3 is TGTGCCAGCTCACCACTCGGCGGAGGAAGGTCCTACAATGAGCAGTTCTTC.

This rearrangement joins TRBV11-3 to TRBJ2-1, with TRBD1 matching over 8 bases. In germline, CDR1 is SGHNT, CDR2 YENEEA. Unmatched junction bases numbered 7, after V lost 5 bases and J lost 7 bases. The CDR3 runs 14 residues. The CDR3 loop is CASSPWTGWNEQFF. The DNA for the CDR3 is TGTGCCAGCAGCCCATGGACAGGGTGGAATGAGCAGTTCTTC.

This clonotype has more than one count but fewer than ten. The rearrangement links TRBV15 to TRBJ1-2, with 9 bases aligning to TRBD1. Germline trimming cut 5 bases from V and 3 bases from J; bases unmatched to any gene: 7. CDR1 LNHNV and CDR2 YYDKDF come from the germline V gene (reference sequence). The CDR3 spans 15 residues. This CDR3 is CATSEGRDRDYGYTF. CDR3 coding DNA: TGTGCCACCAGCGAGGGGAGGGACAGGGACTATGGCTACACCTTC.

This clonotype was recorded a few times. The CDR3 coding sequence is TGTGCCATCAGTGGAGAGGGGACAGGGGGAGAAGAACTGCCCTCCTACGAGCAGTACTTC. Translation: CAISGEGTGGEELPSYEQYF. V is TRBV10-3 and J is TRBJ2-7; 11 nucleotides agree with TRBD1. Per the germline V gene, CDR1 is ENHRY and CDR2 is SYGVKD. The length of the CDR3 is 20 residues. The junction had 17 bases not matched to a gene; V was cut back by 4 bases and J by 0 bases.

Written as DNA, the CDR3 is TGTGCCAGCAGCTCGGCCGGGACTAGCGGGAGGGGTTACAATGAGCAGTTCTTC. Its protein is CASSSAGTSGRGYNEQFF. The chain employs TRBV11-2 and TRBJ2-1; TRBD2 agrees at 16 bases. Germline assignment: CDR1 SGHAT and CDR2 FQNNGV. CDR3 size: 18 residues. The J segment lost 4 bases and the V segment lost 4 bases, leaving 7 bases of the junction unmatched.

This chain uses TRBV20-1 with TRBJ2-3, with D maybe TRBD2 (6 bases). Trimming left V 0 bases short and J 1 base short, with 11 bases between. The CDR3 is made up of 15 amino acids. Germline lookup yields CDR1 DFQATT and CDR2 SNEGSKA (reference sequence). In DNA form, the CDR3 reads TGCAGTGCTAGAGATGTGAGGGAGGGCACAGATACGCAGTATTTT. This encodes CSARDVREGTDTQYF.

This clonotype was seen ten or more times. V is TRBV7-6 and J is TRBJ1-1; 9 positions match TRBD1. After removal of 2 bases from V and 3 bases from J, the junction contained 1 base not matched to a gene. CDR3 size: 14 residues. The germline gives CDR1 SGHVS, CDR2 FNYEAQ. For the CDR3, the DNA is TGTGCCAGCAGCTTATGGACAGGGGACACTGAAGCTTTCTTT. It specifies CASSLWTGDTEAFF.

The rearrangement joins TRBV10-3 to TRBJ2-7; the D gene could be TRBD1 or TRBD2 (5 bases each). CDR1 ENHRY and CDR2 SYGVKD come from the germline V gene. V was cut by 8 bases and J by 0 bases, with 11 bases left in between. This CDR3 contains 13 residues. The CDR3 sequence is CAISGPSSYEQYF. The CDR3 DNA is TGTGCCATCTCGGGGCCGAGCTCCTACGAGCAGTACTTC.

The rearrangement joins TRBV15 to TRBJ1-4; 9 bases are shared with TRBD1. The CDR3 spans 14 residues. With 3 bases clipped from V and 8 bases from J, the junction kept 4 bases outside the gene matches. Per the germline V gene, CDR1 is LNHNV and CDR2 is YYDKDF (reference sequence). In nucleotides, the CDR3 is TGTGCCACCAGCAGTGACAGGGGGGAAGAAAAACTGTTTTTT. Its translation is CATSSDRGEEKLFF.

This clonotype has ten or more counts. This chain uses TRBV11-3 with TRBJ2-6, with 8 positions matching TRBD2. The J segment lost 1 base and the V segment lost 0 bases, leaving 8 bases of the junction unmatched. CDR3 length: 19 residues. Per the germline V gene, CDR1 is SGHNT and CDR2 is YENEEA. The CDR3 sequence: CASSLDGNSGKSGANVLTF. CDR3 sequence (DNA): TGTGCCAGCAGCTTAGATGGGAATAGCGGGAAATCTGGGGCCAACGTCCTGACTTTC.

The chain carries TRBV2 and TRBJ2-1, with D possibly TRBD1 on 6 matching bases. The V end was cut by 1 base, the J end by 4 bases, with 11 bases between. CDR1 is SNHLY and CDR2 is FYNNEI in the germline V gene. CDR3 length: 15 residues. CDR3 loop: CASSEGGPLYNEQFF. CDR3 coding DNA: TGTGCCAGCAGTGAAGGGGGGCCCCTTTACAATGAGCAGTTCTTC.

This clonotype was detected a few times. This chain connects TRBV6-2 or TRBV6-3 to TRBJ2-4; 7 nucleotides match TRBD2. V dropped 2 bases and J dropped 7; count of bases not matched to a gene: 11. CDR3 length: 16 residues. CDR1 is MNHEY and CDR2 is SVGEGT in the germline V gene. The CDR3 nucleotides are TGTGCCAGCAGTTACAATCCCGGGCTAGCGGTGAACATTCAGTACTTC. Protein product: CASSYNPGLAVNIQYF.

This clonotype was detected ten times or more. This chain connects TRBV7-2 to TRBJ1-1; possibly TRBD1 for D (5 bases). V lost 5 bases and J lost 5, with 15 bases in between. CDR3 length: 14 residues. Germline V gene lookup returns CDR1 SGHTA and CDR2 FQGNSA. The CDR3 DNA is TGTGCCAGCAGCCTAGTAAGGGGTTGGACTGAAGCTTTCTTT. Translated: CASSLVRGWTEAFF.

The chain is built from TRBV24-1 and TRBJ1-2, with TRBD1 as a possible D gene (5 bases). The V gene lost 4 bases and the J gene lost 1 base, with 9 bases spanning the gap. This CDR3 has 14 amino acids. From germline, CDR1 is KGHDR and CDR2 SFDVKD. CDR3 DNA: TGTGCCACCAGTGACTTCGACAGTAACTATGGCTACACCTTC. Protein product: CATSDFDSNYGYTF.

This chain connects TRBV6-6 to TRBJ2-2; D may be TRBD1 (5 bases). There are 15 residues in the CDR3. Germline V gene sequence: CDR1 MNHNY, CDR2 SVGAGI (reference sequence). The V gene lost 6 bases and the J gene lost 1 base, with 12 bases spanning the gap. As DNA, the CDR3 is TGTGCCAGCAGGCCCCCAACAGGGAACACCGGGGAGCTGTTTTTT. This translates into CASRPPTGNTGELFF.

This clonotype was seen only a few times. The rearrangement links TRBV30 to TRBJ2-7; D uncertain. Germline CDR1 GTSNPN, CDR2 SVGIG (reference sequence). This CDR3 comprises 14 residues. V gave up 3 bases and J gave up 3 bases, with 15 bases separating them. CDR3 residues: CAWSLFRSDYEQYF. CDR3 bases: TGTGCCTGGAGCTTGTTCAGGTCGGACTACGAGCAGTACTTC.

V and J are TRBV28 and TRBJ2-7, with TRBD1 matching 8 bases. Germline V CDR1 and CDR2: MDHEN, SYDVKM. The CDR3 is 13 residues long. V gave up 6 bases and J gave up 11 bases; unmatched junction bases: 12. CDR3: CASSLTGVADKYF. CDR3 in DNA: TGTGCCAGCAGCCTGACAGGGGTAGCAGACAAGTACTTC. Together with reference TRBV28 and TRBJ2-7, the CDR3 gives the full variable domain: DVKVTQSSRYLVKRTGEKVFLECVQDMDHENMFWYRQDPGLGLRLIYFSYDVKMKEKGDIPEGYSVSREKKERFSLILESASTNQTSMYLCASSLTGVADKYFGPGTRLTVT.

This clonotype was observed at least ten times. This chain connects TRBV12-3 or TRBV12-4 to TRBJ1-4; possibly TRBD1 for D (6 bases). V shed 4 bases and J shed 6 bases, with 12 bases lying between them. The CDR3 spans 14 residues. The chain's CDR3 is CASSSPGADEKLFF. DNA for the CDR3: TGTGCCAGCAGTTCCCCAGGGGCGGATGAAAAACTGTTTTTT.

This clonotype has just a few counts. This sequence joins TRBV3-1 and TRBJ2-7; D is undetermined. Trimming shortened V by 1 base and J by 2 bases, and 12 bases separated the two germline ends. CDR1 is LGHDT and CDR2 is YNNKEL in the germline V gene (reference sequence). The CDR3 is 15 residues long. The CDR3 region is CASSQGILAAYEQYV. Here the CDR3 DNA reads TGTGCCAGCAGCCAAGGGATTTTGGCAGCCTACGAGCAGTACGTC.

This clonotype was observed a handful of times. V usage is TRBV28 and J usage is TRBJ2-5, with 12 bases fitting TRBD2. The trim removed 6 bases at V and 2 bases at J, leaving 7 bases unmatched. In germline, CDR1 is MDHEN, CDR2 SYDVKM. The CDR3 contains 16 residues. This CDR3 reads CASSRTSGTRQETQYF. The DNA of the CDR3 is TGTGCCAGCAGCCGGACTAGCGGGACGAGACAAGAGACCCAGTACTTC.

This clonotype was detected only a few times. V usage is TRBV2 and J usage is TRBJ2-3; D ambiguous. The V and J ends lost 6 bases and 4 bases respectively, with 8 bases between them. The germline CDR1 and CDR2 sequences are SNHLY and FYNNEI. This CDR3 spans 12 amino acids. The CDR3: CASRVESDTQYF. DNA for the CDR3: TGTGCCAGCAGGGTAGAATCAGATACGCAGTATTTT.

The chain joins TRBV29-1 to TRBJ1-5; the D is unclear. Looked up from germline, CDR1 is SQVTM and CDR2 is ANQGSEA. The CDR3 runs 12 residues. Trimming cost V 4 bases and J 2 bases, with 6 bases left between them. This chain's CDR3 is CSVGVGNQPQHF. In nucleotides, the CDR3 is TGCAGCGTTGGGGTCGGCAATCAGCCCCAGCATTTT. Based on the CDR3 plus reference TRBV29-1 and TRBJ1-5, the full variable domain is SAVISQKPSRDICQRGTSLTIQCQVDSQVTMMFWYRQQPGQSLTLIATANQGSEATYESGFVIDKFPISRPNLTFSTLTVSNMSPEDSSIYLCSVGVGNQPQHFGDGTRLSIL.

This chain uses TRBV30 with TRBJ2-1, with TRBD1 matching over 8 bases. The CDR3 sequence is 13 residues long. Trimming took 8 bases from V and 10 from J; bases not matched to a gene: 13. The germline V gene encodes CDR1 GTSNPN and CDR2 SVGIG (reference sequence). The CDR3 loop is CAGQGVAVAEQFF. The CDR3 DNA reads as TGTGCCGGACAGGGCGTCGCGGTCGCGGAGCAGTTCTTC.

This clonotype was seen repeatedly, ten times or more. The V call is TRBV7-2, the J call TRBJ2-5; 8 bases match TRBD2. The CDR3 totals 16 residues. Trimming at V came to 5 bases and at J to 3 bases, leaving 11 bases not matched to a gene. The V gene's germline CDR1 is SGHTA and CDR2 FQGNSA. The CDR3 spells CASSPRGLAGKETQYF. The CDR3 bases are TGTGCCAGCAGCCCTAGAGGGCTAGCGGGCAAAGAGACCCAGTACTTC.

This clonotype has at least ten counts. The chain uses TRBV7-2 and TRBJ2-3; 10 nucleotides line up with TRBD2. This CDR3 comprises 17 residues. CDR1 and CDR2 (germline): SGHTA, FQGNSA. V lost 2 bases, J lost 1 base, and 6 bases stayed unmatched. This CDR3 is CASSLLASGSGTDTQYF. Written as DNA, the CDR3 is TGTGCCAGCAGCTTACTGGCTAGCGGGAGTGGCACAGATACGCAGTATTTT.

This clonotype was recorded a few times. The chain joins TRBV6-6 to TRBJ1-5; no clear D. The CDR3 totals 19 residues. V was trimmed by 6 bases and J by 0 bases, leaving 24 bases between them. The germline gives CDR1 MNHNY, CDR2 SVGAGI (reference sequence). The chain's CDR3 is CASSLMSPGAEYSNQPQHF. The CDR3 nucleotides are TGTGCCAGCAGCCTGATGTCCCCGGGTGCTGAATATAGCAATCAGCCCCAGCATTTT.